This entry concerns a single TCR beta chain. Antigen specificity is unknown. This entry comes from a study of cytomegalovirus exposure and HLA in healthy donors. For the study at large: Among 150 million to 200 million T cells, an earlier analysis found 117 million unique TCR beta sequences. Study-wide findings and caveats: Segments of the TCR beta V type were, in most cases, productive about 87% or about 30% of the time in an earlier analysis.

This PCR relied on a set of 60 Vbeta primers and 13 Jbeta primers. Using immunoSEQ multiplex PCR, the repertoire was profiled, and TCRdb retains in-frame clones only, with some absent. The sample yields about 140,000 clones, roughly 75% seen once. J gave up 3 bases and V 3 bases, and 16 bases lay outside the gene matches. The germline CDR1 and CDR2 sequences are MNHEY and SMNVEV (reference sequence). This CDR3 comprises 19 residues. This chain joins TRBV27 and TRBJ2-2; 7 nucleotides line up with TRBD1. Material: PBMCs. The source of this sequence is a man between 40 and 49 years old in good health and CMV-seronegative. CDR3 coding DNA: TGTGCCAGCAGTTTCCGGAAAACCGGGACAGTGGTACACACCGGGGAGCTGTTTTTT. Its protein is CASSFRKTGTVVHTGELFF.